The clone carrying this T cell receptor beta chain was recorded many times. The data were obtained in a study of T cells in Graves' hyperthyroidism and ophthalmopathy. There were TCR beta CDR3 regions amplified from RNA transcripts. With the HTBI primer set, the TCR CDR3 went through a first round of RT-PCR. TCRdb processed the multiplex PCR reads anew with MiXCR; each CDR3 protein has one entry. The data show around 520,000 distinct CDR3 sequences, 14% seen once. CDR1 and CDR2 (germline): SGHRS, YFSETQ. CDR3 length: 14 amino acids. With 2 bases removed from V and 6 bases from J, the gap between germline ends came to 15 bases.

V is TRBV5-1 and J is TRBJ2-7, with D possibly being TRBD2 (5 bases). This clonotype was obtained from a woman between 40 and 50 years old with Graves' hyperthyroidism. Specimen: blood. The CDR3 protein is CASSFVGSGSEQYF. DNA of the CDR3: TGCGCCAGCAGCTTCGTTGGGAGCGGCTCCGAGCAGTACTTC.